A selection of T cell receptor beta chains follows, all from one sample in a study of blood T cell repertoires in COVID-19. This table comes from immunoSEQ multiplex PCR, and its TCRdb copy is limited to in-frame clones, with some not included. In the table there are more than 200,000 clones, about 87% of which are singletons. Material: peripheral blood. All receptors come from a man aged 65-85 years with acute or convalescent COVID-19. The CDR3 runs from the conserved cysteine through the conserved F or W. The order of the fields is V gene, J gene, clone size, D gene, CDR3 protein, CDR3 DNA. A D gene is named only where the DNA matches it firmly. Expanded clones get a size class; other rows say once, few or many, or leave the size out.

TRBV7-8,TRBJ2-1,-,TRBD2,CASILWGRVFNNEQFF,TGTGCCAGCATATTATGGGGGAGGGTCTTCAACAATGAGCAGTTCTTC
TRBV27,TRBJ1-2,-,-,CASSLSQSYGYTF,TGTGCCAGCAGTTTATCGCAGTCCTATGGCTACACCTTC
TRBV20-1,TRBJ2-7,-,-,CSAMAGHEQYF,TGCAGTGCTATGGCGGGTCACGAGCAGTACTTC
TRBV7-2,TRBJ1-1,-,TRBD1,CASSHAGTGVTAFF,TGTGCCAGCAGCCATGCCGGGACAGGGGTGACAGCTTTCTTT
TRBV27,TRBJ2-7,-,-,CASSGPETGYEQYF,TGTGCCAGCAGTGGCCCCGAGACAGGCTACGAGCAGTACTTC
TRBV3-1/TRBV3-2,TRBJ1-1,-,-,CASSQPGPGTEAFF,TGTGCCAGCAGCCAGCCAGGGCCTGGAACTGAAGCTTTCTTT
TRBV7-8,TRBJ2-3,-,TRBD2,CASSLGLAGVRAHSTDTQYF,TGTGCCAGCAGTTTGGGACTAGCGGGAGTAAGGGCCCATAGCACAGATACGCAGTATTTT
TRBV18,TRBJ1-4,-,-,CASSPPGLGSNEKLFF,TGTGCCAGCTCACCCCCAGGGCTCGGGTCTAATGAAAAACTGTTTTTT
TRBV28,TRBJ2-7,-,TRBD1,CASRRGLYEQYF,TGTGCCAGCCGCAGGGGGCTTTACGAGCAGTACTTC
TRBV3-1/TRBV3-2,TRBJ2-1,-,TRBD1,CASSARDRGLYNEQFF,TGTGCCAGCAGCGCCCGGGACAGGGGGCTTTACAATGAGCAGTTCTTC
TRBV5-1,TRBJ2-7,once,-,CASSLIRGSTYEQYF,TGCGCCAGCAGCTTGATACGCGGGTCGACCTACGAGCAGTACTTC
TRBV19,TRBJ1-2,-,-,CASSIQGRGYTF,TGTGCCAGTAGTATACAGGGTCGTGGCTACACCTTC
TRBV6-5,TRBJ2-7,-,TRBD1,CASHDRAGYEQYF,TGTGCCAGCCACGACAGGGCGGGCTACGAGCAGTACTTC
TRBV28,TRBJ2-2,-,-,CASSVRTGRAGELFF,TGTGCCAGCAGTGTCCGGACAGGGAGGGCCGGGGAGCTGTTTTTT
TRBV28,TRBJ2-2,-,-,CASSPQQNTGELFF,TGTGCCAGCAGTCCCCAACAAAACACCGGGGAGCTGTTTTTT
TRBV20-1,TRBJ1-2,-,-,CSATGYTF,TGCAGTGCTACAGGCTACACCTTC
TRBV5-1,TRBJ2-3,-,TRBD2,CASRGGLEVDTQYF,TGCGCCAGCAGGGGGGGACTAGAAGTAGATACGCAGTATTTT
TRBV30,TRBJ1-1,-,-,CAWSELVEAFF,TGTGCCTGGAGTGAGCTTGTGGAAGCTTTCTTT
TRBV2,TRBJ1-1,-,-,CASSEGGLTYTEAFF,TGTGCCAGCAGTGAAGGGGGACTGACCTACACTGAAGCTTTCTTT
TRBV5-1,TRBJ2-7,-,TRBD1,CASSPRTGGLGEQYF,TGCGCCAGCAGCCCGAGGACAGGGGGCTTGGGCGAGCAGTACTTC
TRBV28,TRBJ2-7,-,TRBD2,CASSRGPAGLAGAREQYF,TGTGCCAGCAGCCGCGGGCCCGCGGGACTAGCGGGAGCGAGGGAGCAGTACTTC
TRBV3-1/TRBV3-2,TRBJ1-5,-,-,CASSQDSRAQPQHF,TGTGCCAGCAGCCAAGATTCCAGGGCACAGCCCCAGCATTTT